The T cell receptor beta chain described here comes from a study of T cells in Graves' hyperthyroidism and ophthalmopathy. CDR3 length: 14 amino acids. The germline V gene has CDR1 SGHDT and CDR2 YYEEEE. The V gene end was trimmed by 0 bases and the J gene end by 10 bases; junction bases not matched to a gene: 3. This clonotype occurred a few times. In the ophthalmopathy cohort, Clinical Activity Score was at least 3, NOSPECS grade at least 4, and duration under 3 months. Amplification targeted TCR beta CDR3 regions from RNA transcripts. First-round RT-PCR targeting the TCR CDR3 was performed with the HTBI primer set. TCRdb passed the multiplex PCR reads through MiXCR, listing each CDR3 protein once. The repertoire includes about 590,000 distinct CDR3 sequences, 12% to 15% of them detected once, and roughly 7.7% sits in the top ten.

V usage is TRBV5-6 and J usage is TRBJ2-6; 8 bases map to TRBD2. Source material: blood. The TCR sequence derives from a woman aged 18-30 years with Graves' ophthalmopathy. CDR3 protein: CASSLASSGNVLTF. CDR3 DNA sequence: TGTGCCAGCAGCTTGGCGTCTAGCGGGAACGTCCTGACTTTC.